A single sample is the source of the 29 T cell receptor beta chains below, sequenced in a study of T cell changes during pregnancy in multiple sclerosis. TCRdb's table, derived via immunoSEQ multiplex PCR, lists solely in-frame clones and lacks some. The repertoire includes under 60,000 clones, 91% of them detected once, and about 9.4% sits in the top ten. The sequencing used CD8+ T cells from peripheral blood mononuclear cells, collected after pregnancy. The receptors derive from a female donor with multiple sclerosis, enrolled in a pregnancy study.

The rearrangement links TRBV7-8 to TRBJ1-5, with 7 bases matching TRBD1. J gave up 6 bases and V 8 bases, and 7 bases lay outside the gene matches. CDR1 is SGHVS, CDR2 FQNEAQ, per germline. The CDR3 contains 13 residues. The CDR3 DNA reads as TGTGCCAGCCGACAGGGCATAGGTCAGCCCCAGCATTTT. Its translation: CASRQGIGQPQHF.

This chain connects TRBV6-5 to TRBJ1-6, with D possibly being TRBD1 (5 bases). V was trimmed by 6 bases and J by 7 bases, leaving 13 bases between them. The germline gives CDR1 MNHEY, CDR2 SVGAGI. The CDR3 runs 14 residues. The DNA of the CDR3 is TGTGCCAGCAGATCCGGGACTGGCAATTCACCCCTCCACTTT. It translates to CASRSGTGNSPLHF.

The CDR3 loop is CASTAGTEAFF. The CDR3 DNA is TGTGCCAGCACAGCGGGCACTGAAGCTTTCTTT. The chain couples TRBV2 to TRBJ1-1; D remains unclear. Germline V gives CDR1 SNHLY, CDR2 FYNNEI. The CDR3 is 11 amino acids. V lost 7 bases and J lost 4, with 7 bases in between.

The rearrangement uses TRBV11-3 and TRBJ1-1; D unresolved. The CDR3 contains 14 residues. V lost 8 bases and J lost 1, with 14 bases in between. Looked up from germline, CDR1 is SGHNT and CDR2 is YENEEA. The DNA for the CDR3 is TGTGCCAGCGGAGCACAAAGCGCGAACACTGAAGCTTTCTTT. It translates to CASGAQSANTEAFF.

The chain employs TRBV6-5 and TRBJ2-7; perhaps TRBD2 as D (5 bases). Germline CDR1 is MNHEY and CDR2 is SVGAGI. This CDR3 has 12 residues. Trimming took 4 bases from V and 4 from J, leaving 8 bases between them. CDR3 loop: CASSSGLYEQYF. CDR3 DNA sequence: TGTGCCAGCAGTTCTGGACTGTACGAGCAGTACTTC.

The chain couples TRBV10-3 to TRBJ2-1; 12 nucleotides match TRBD2. Germline assignment: CDR1 ENHRY and CDR2 SYGVKD. V lost 2 bases, J lost 4 bases, and 12 bases stayed unmatched. CDR3 length: 19 amino acids. As DNA, the CDR3 is TGTGCCATCAGTGAGCCGGGTGGAAGACTAGCGGGGGAATACAATGAGCAGTTCTTC. It yields the protein CAISEPGGRLAGEYNEQFF.

The chain is built from TRBV6-5 and TRBJ2-7; no firm D call. Trimming stripped 7 bases from V and 2 bases from J, with 15 bases between. The germline gives CDR1 MNHEY, CDR2 SVGAGI. This CDR3 spans 14 amino acids. The CDR3 DNA sequence: TGTGCCAGCATAAGTTCCGGGTCCGCCTACGAGCAGTACTTC. Translated: CASISSGSAYEQYF.

This chain links TRBV5-4 with TRBJ2-7, with 7 bases matching TRBD2. V lost 6 bases, J lost 0 bases, and 9 bases stayed unmatched. From germline, CDR1 is SGHNT and CDR2 YYREEE (reference sequence). The CDR3 covers 15 residues. The CDR3 reads CASTNGGGSSYEQYF. As DNA, the CDR3 is TGTGCCAGCACCAATGGGGGGGGTAGCTCCTACGAGCAGTACTTC.

The chain has TRBV25-1 and TRBJ2-5; D is unresolved. Trimming removed 0 bases from V and 2 bases from J, with 7 bases in between. The CDR3 is 14 residues long. CDR1 is MGHDK, CDR2 SYGVNS, per germline. In DNA, the CDR3 is TGTGCCAGCAGTGAATATAACAGACAAGAGACCCAGTACTTC. Amino acid sequence: CASSEYNRQETQYF.

The V call is TRBV6-6, the J call TRBJ1-4; the D gene is possibly TRBD1 (6 bases). Germline CDR1 reads MNHNY; CDR2 reads SVGAGI (reference sequence). Trimming removed 9 bases from V and 16 bases from J, with 24 bases in between. This CDR3 is 13 amino acids long. For the CDR3, the DNA is TGTGCCAGTCAGGGGATGCTCGTTGGGCGCGGGTTTTTT. Translating gives CASQGMLVGRGFF.

The chain carries TRBV27 and TRBJ1-2; TRBD1 is a possible D gene (6 bases). There are 14 residues in the CDR3. Germline V gives CDR1 MNHEY, CDR2 SMNVEV (reference sequence). V lost 6 bases, J lost 7 bases, and 18 bases lay in between. The chain's CDR3 is CASSPEGVLGGYTF. As DNA, the CDR3 is TGTGCCAGCAGCCCCGAGGGGGTCCTGGGTGGCTACACCTTC.

The chain couples TRBV7-2 to TRBJ1-1, with 8 nucleotides matching TRBD1. CDR3 length equals 16 residues. Germline lookup yields CDR1 SGHTA and CDR2 FQGNSA. Trimming at V came to 1 base and at J to 1 base, leaving 5 bases not matched to a gene. The CDR3: CASSLDRTGQNTEAFF. CDR3 sequence (DNA): TGTGCCAGCAGCTTAGACCGGACAGGGCAGAACACTGAAGCTTTCTTT.

The rearrangement links TRBV9 to TRBJ2-2, with a tentative D call TRBD2 (7 bases). Trimming pared 0 bases from V and 3 bases from J, leaving 15 bases between. CDR3 size: 17 residues. In germline, CDR1 is SGDLS, CDR2 YYNGEE. CDR3 in amino acids: CASSVARGGLDTGELFF. The CDR3 DNA sequence: TGTGCCAGCAGCGTAGCTAGGGGGGGCCTAGACACCGGGGAGCTGTTTTTT. Together with reference TRBV9 and TRBJ2-2, the CDR3 gives the full variable domain: DSGVTQTPKHLITATGQRVTLRCSPRSGDLSVYWYQQSLDQGLQFLIQYYNGEERAKGNILERFSAQQFPDLHSELNLSSLELGDSALYFCASSVARGGLDTGELFFGEGSRLTVL.

The chain joins TRBV7-3 to TRBJ1-1; the match to TRBD1 covers 7 bases. The junction had 5 bases not matched to a gene; V was cut back by 5 bases and J by 5 bases. The CDR3 is made up of 13 amino acids. Germline CDR1 and CDR2: SGHTA and FQGTGA. The CDR3 protein is CASSPGQETEAFF. The CDR3 region has the DNA TGTGCCAGCAGCCCTGGACAGGAAACTGAAGCTTTCTTT.

The genes are TRBV13 and TRBJ1-1; a possible D gene is TRBD1 (5 bases). The CDR3 length is 13 residues. From germline, CDR1 is PRHDT and CDR2 FYEKMQ (reference sequence). V lost 4 bases to trimming and J lost 10 bases, with 16 bases between them. The DNA of the CDR3 is TGTGCCAGCAGCTCGAATGTAGGGGATCGAGCTTTCTTT. Amino acid sequence: CASSSNVGDRAFF. Using reference TRBV13 and TRBJ1-1 for the parts outside the CDR3, the full variable domain is AAGVIQSPRHLIKEKRETATLKCYPIPRHDTVYWYQQGPGQDPQFLISFYEKMQSDKGSIPDRFSAQQFSDYHSELNMSSLELGDSALYFCASSSNVGDRAFFGQGTRLTVV.

V and J are TRBV19 and TRBJ2-2; 11 bases map to TRBD1. With V trimmed by 5 bases and J by 6 bases, 5 bases remained unmatched. The germline gives CDR1 LNHDA, CDR2 SQIVND (reference sequence). The CDR3 sequence is 15 residues long. DNA of the CDR3: TGTGCCAGTAGTTTCGGACAGGGGGCAGCCGGGGAGCTGTTTTTT. Protein sequence: CASSFGQGAAGELFF.

This chain uses TRBV7-9 with TRBJ1-1, with D hard to call. The CDR3 covers 13 residues. Per germline, CDR1 SEHNR and CDR2 FQNEAQ (reference sequence). Trimming took off 1 base at V and 1 base at J, with 4 bases between the two ends. The CDR3 sequence: CASSLDRNTEAFF. CDR3 nucleotides: TGTGCCAGCAGCTTAGATCGGAACACTGAAGCTTTCTTT.

The rearrangement joins TRBV19 to TRBJ1-1, with no clear D. V shed 0 bases and J shed 4 bases, with 9 bases lying between them. This CDR3 contains 14 residues. Germline loops: CDR1 LNHDA, CDR2 SQIVND (reference sequence). CDR3 sequence reads: CASSIDLEGTEAFF. Written as DNA, the CDR3 is TGTGCCAGTAGTATAGATTTGGAGGGCACTGAAGCTTTCTTT.

V and J are TRBV11-2 and TRBJ2-7; D is undetermined. With 4 bases removed from V and 5 bases from J, the gap between germline ends came to 9 bases. The CDR3 has 12 amino acids. Germline CDR1 reads SGHAT; CDR2 reads FQNNGV. The CDR3 DNA follows: TGTGCCAGCAGCTCCGGAGCCCACGAGCAGTACTTC. This codes for CASSSGAHEQYF.

The gene calls are TRBV4-2 and TRBJ2-1, with a possible D match to TRBD2 (7 bases). The CDR3 spans 17 residues. Trimming pared 0 bases from V and 5 bases from J, leaving 17 bases between. CDR1 is LGHNA and CDR2 is YNFKEQ in the germline V gene. CDR3 sequence (DNA): TGTGCCAGCAGCCAAGAGTCTTGGACGGGGGGCGACAATGAGCAGTTCTTC. Protein sequence: CASSQESWTGGDNEQFF.

This chain connects TRBV10-3 to TRBJ1-2; D gene uncertain. The CDR3 sequence is 11 residues long. The V gene's germline CDR1 is ENHRY and CDR2 SYGVKD. V was cut by 7 bases and J by 3 bases, with 6 bases left in between. The CDR3, as DNA: TGTGCCATCATGTCCGACTATGGCTACACCTTC. This codes for CAIMSDYGYTF.

This chain connects TRBV7-9 to TRBJ2-7; weak D call: TRBD1 (5 bases). The CDR3 runs 14 residues. Trimming took 1 base from V and 4 from J, leaving 11 bases between them. Germline CDR1 is SEHNR and CDR2 is FQNEAQ (reference sequence). The CDR3 bases are TGTGCCAGCAGCTTAGTTACCAGGGATTACGAGCAGTACTTC. Protein product: CASSLVTRDYEQYF.

The gene calls are TRBV15 and TRBJ2-5; 10 bases match TRBD1. The CDR3 is made up of 15 amino acids. CDR1 is LNHNV, CDR2 YYDKDF, per germline (reference sequence). Trimming cost V 3 bases and J 5 bases; bases outside gene matches: 6. CDR3: CATSSRTGGRETQYF. The CDR3 DNA reads as TGTGCCACCAGCAGCCGGACAGGGGGTAGGGAGACCCAGTACTTC.

This chain uses TRBV6-1 with TRBJ2-1; the match to TRBD2 covers 11 bases. The CDR3 length is 17 residues. Germline V gene sequence: CDR1 MNHNS, CDR2 SASEGT. Trimming removed 4 bases from V and 8 bases from J; junction bases left unmatched: 13. In nucleotides, the CDR3 is TGTGCCAGCAGTGGAAAGGCGCCTAGCGGGGGGAAGTATGAGCAGTTCTTC. This translates into CASSGKAPSGGKYEQFF.

This rearrangement joins TRBV2 to TRBJ1-1, with a weak D call TRBD1 (5 bases). The CDR3 contains 12 residues. Germline loops: CDR1 SNHLY, CDR2 FYNNEI. The V gene lost 8 bases and the J gene lost 4 bases, with 11 bases spanning the gap. The CDR3 reads CASQGLGTEAFF. The CDR3 bases are TGTGCCAGCCAGGGATTGGGCACTGAAGCTTTCTTT.

Details on this clone: Other nucleotide sequences in the sample specify the same CDR3. The V gene is TRBV13, the J gene TRBJ2-7, with unresolved D. CDR3 length: 13 amino acids. Germline-derived CDR1 and CDR2 are PRHDT and FYEKMQ (reference sequence). V was shortened by 0 bases and J by 3 bases, with 6 bases between the two germline ends. The DNA of the CDR3 is TGTGCCAGCAGCTTAGGACGCAGCTACGAGCAGTACTTC. Its translation: CASSLGRSYEQYF.

The rearrangement uses TRBV6-5 and TRBJ2-7; a possible D gene is TRBD1 (5 bases). Trimming shortened V by 2 bases and J by 1 base, and 9 bases separated the two germline ends. Germline V gene sequence: CDR1 MNHEY, CDR2 SVGAGI. CDR3 length: 14 amino acids. For the CDR3, the DNA is TGTGCCAGCAGTTACGGGGCATCTTCCTACGAGCAGTACTTC. This gives the protein CASSYGASSYEQYF.

Comment on this clone: Other DNA sequences from this sample encode an identical CDR3 as well. The chain employs TRBV13 and TRBJ2-3; 9 nucleotides match TRBD2. The CDR3 loop spans 17 amino acids. In germline, CDR1 is PRHDT, CDR2 FYEKMQ (reference sequence). V was clipped by 0 bases and J by 0 bases; unmatched bases: 4. The CDR3 coding sequence is TGTGCCAGCAGCTTAGGACTAGCGGGCGTTAGCACAGATACGCAGTATTTT. Its translation is CASSLGLAGVSTDTQYF.

This chain uses TRBV6-1 with TRBJ1-1, with 9 bases matching TRBD1. This CDR3 contains 15 residues. Germline trimming cut 4 bases from V and 0 bases from J; bases unmatched to any gene: 3. Germline CDR1 reads MNHNS; CDR2 reads SASEGT. The CDR3 nucleotides read TGTGCCAGCAGTGTCGACAGGGGGTTGAACACTGAAGCTTTCTTT. This codes for CASSVDRGLNTEAFF.